This T cell receptor (beta chain) came from a study of tumor-infiltrating lymphocytes in primary liver carcinoma. Trimming pared 3 bases from V and 8 bases from J, leaving 22 bases between. Germline values: CDR1 SGHAT, CDR2 FQNNGV. The length of the CDR3 is 16 residues. Unsorted bulk tissue, roughly 19-33 mg of it, served as the source for co-extraction of RNA and DNA. Five discrete regions of every tumor underwent sampling. Synthesis of TCR beta cDNA was carried out from approximately 0.55 ug total RNA with a constant-region primer. A slightly modified ARM-PCR protocol with three nested multiplex PCR rounds produced these TCR beta libraries. PCR rounds one and two used TRBV1-TRBV30 forward primers with a C-beta reverse primer for around 10 cycles each. TCRdb re-analysed the multiplex PCR reads in MiXCR, keeping a single row per CDR3 protein. The sample records approximately 79,000 distinct CDR3 sequences, 55% to 75% being singletons.

Notes on the study in general: Researchers report that only about 7-24% of top clones turned up in all five tumor regions. Overlap between tumor regions exceeded overlap of tumor with adjacent tissue or blood. Tumors had a top-250-clone fraction that was significantly higher than blood (p = 0.039).

Turning to this clonotype: Its specificity is not known.

Sequenced input: liver tumor tissue from sampling region 4. As for subset: tumor region T4, right-lateral pole. The rearrangement uses TRBV11-2 and TRBJ1-1; D ambiguous. The sequence was collected from a man in his forties or fifties with primary liver carcinoma and hepatitis B virus infection. In DNA form, the CDR3 reads TGTGCCAGCAGCTTCGATTTGGGCGGAAGAGTTGACGAAGCTTTCTTT. It yields the protein CASSFDLGGRVDEAFF.